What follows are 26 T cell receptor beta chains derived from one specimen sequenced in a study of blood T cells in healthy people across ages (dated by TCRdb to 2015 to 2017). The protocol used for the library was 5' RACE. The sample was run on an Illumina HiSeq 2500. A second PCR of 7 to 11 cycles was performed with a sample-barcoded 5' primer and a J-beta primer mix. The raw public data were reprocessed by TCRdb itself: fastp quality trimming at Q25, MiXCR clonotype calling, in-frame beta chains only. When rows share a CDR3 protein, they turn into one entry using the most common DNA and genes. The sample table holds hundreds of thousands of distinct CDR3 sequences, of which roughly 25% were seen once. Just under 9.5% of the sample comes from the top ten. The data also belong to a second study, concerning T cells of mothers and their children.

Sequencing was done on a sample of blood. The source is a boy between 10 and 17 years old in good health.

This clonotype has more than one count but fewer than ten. The CDR3: CSVPKEGSDEQYF. The CDR3 DNA is TGCAGCGTCCCCAAGGAGGGATCAGACGAGCAGTACTTC. V gene TRBV29-1 combines with J gene TRBJ2-5; tentatively, D is TRBD2 (6 bases). The J call may be wrong; the DNA end is better matched by TRBJ2-7. Germline lookup yields CDR1 SQVTM and CDR2 ANQGSEA. The CDR3 has 13 amino acids.

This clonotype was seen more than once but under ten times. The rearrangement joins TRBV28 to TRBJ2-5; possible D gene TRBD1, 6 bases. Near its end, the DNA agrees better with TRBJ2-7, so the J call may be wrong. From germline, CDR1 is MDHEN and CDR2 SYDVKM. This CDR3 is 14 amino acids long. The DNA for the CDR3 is TGTGCCAGCAGTGTAACCGGGACACCCTTCGAGCAGTACTTC. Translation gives CASSVTGTPFEQYF.

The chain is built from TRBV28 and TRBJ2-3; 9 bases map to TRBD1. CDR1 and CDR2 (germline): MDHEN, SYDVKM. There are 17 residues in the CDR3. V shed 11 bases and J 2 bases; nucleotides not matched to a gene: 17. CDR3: CAASRRPGQGSTDTQYF. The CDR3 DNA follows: TGTGCCGCCTCGAGACGTCCGGGACAGGGATCCACAGATACGCAGTATTTT.

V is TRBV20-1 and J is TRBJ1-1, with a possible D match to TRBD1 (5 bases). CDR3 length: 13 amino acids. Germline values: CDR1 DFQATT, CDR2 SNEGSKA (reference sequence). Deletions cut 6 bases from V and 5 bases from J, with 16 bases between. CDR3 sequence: CSALGQVGTEAFF. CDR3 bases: TGCAGTGCCCTGGGGCAGGTAGGGACTGAAGCTTTCTTT.

CDR3 sequence (DNA): TGTGCCAGCAGTACCATAGCGGGAGGGATGGATACGCAGTATTTT. Amino acids: CASSTIAGGMDTQYF. V and J are TRBV7-3 and TRBJ2-3, with 11 bases that match TRBD2. V was clipped by 6 bases and J by 6 bases; unmatched bases: 8. The germline V gene has CDR1 SGHTA and CDR2 FQGTGA. This CDR3 spans 15 amino acids.

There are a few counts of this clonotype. The CDR3 region is CASSQVGMRGTGETQYF. DNA for the CDR3: TGCGCCAGCAGCCAAGTAGGGATGCGGGGTACTGGGGAGACCCAGTACTTC. The J gene is TRBJ2-5, the V gene TRBV4-1, with D perhaps matching TRBD2 (6 bases). With 1 base removed from V and 5 bases from J, the gap between germline ends came to 20 bases. This CDR3 contains 17 residues. Germline V CDR1 and CDR2: MGHRA, YSYEKL.

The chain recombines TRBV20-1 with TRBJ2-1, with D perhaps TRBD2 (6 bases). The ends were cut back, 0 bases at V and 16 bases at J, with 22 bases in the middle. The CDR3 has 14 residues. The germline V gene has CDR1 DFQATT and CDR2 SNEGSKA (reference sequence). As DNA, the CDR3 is TGCAGTGCTAGAGAATCTATATCTGCGGGAACCGGATTCTTC. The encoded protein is CSARESISAGTGFF.

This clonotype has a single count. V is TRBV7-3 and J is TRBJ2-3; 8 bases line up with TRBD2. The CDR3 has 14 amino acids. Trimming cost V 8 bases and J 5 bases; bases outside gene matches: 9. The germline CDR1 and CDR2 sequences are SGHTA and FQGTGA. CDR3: CASSERETRDTQYF. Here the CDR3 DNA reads TGTGCCAGCTCGGAGCGGGAGACACGAGATACGCAGTATTTT.

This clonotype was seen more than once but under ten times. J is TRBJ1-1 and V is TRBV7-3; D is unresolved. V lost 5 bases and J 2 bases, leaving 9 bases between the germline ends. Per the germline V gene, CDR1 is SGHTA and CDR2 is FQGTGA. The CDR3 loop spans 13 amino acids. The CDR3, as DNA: TGTGCCAGCAGCCCTATACCAAACACTGAAGCTTTCTTT. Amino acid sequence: CASSPIPNTEAFF.

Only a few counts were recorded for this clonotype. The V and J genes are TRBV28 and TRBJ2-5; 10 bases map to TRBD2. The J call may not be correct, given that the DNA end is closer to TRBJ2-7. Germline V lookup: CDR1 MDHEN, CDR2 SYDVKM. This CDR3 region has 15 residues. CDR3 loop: CASSTRAGGLYEQYF. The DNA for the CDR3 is TGTGCCAGCAGCACGCGAGCGGGAGGGCTGTACGAGCAGTACTTC.

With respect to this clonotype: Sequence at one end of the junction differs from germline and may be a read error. This chain's CDR3 is CACSEVRGETQYF. The CDR3 region has the DNA TGTGCCTGCAGCGAGGTGAGGGGAGAGACCCAGTACTTC. This chain connects TRBV2 to TRBJ2-5; the D call may be TRBD1 or TRBD2 (5 bases each). Germline lookup yields CDR1 SNHLY and CDR2 FYNNEI. CDR3 size: 13 residues.

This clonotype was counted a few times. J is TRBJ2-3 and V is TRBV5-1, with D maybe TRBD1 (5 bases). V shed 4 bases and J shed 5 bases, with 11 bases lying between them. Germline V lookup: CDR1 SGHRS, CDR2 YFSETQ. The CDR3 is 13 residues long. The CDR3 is CASSPYDRDTQYF. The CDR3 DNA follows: TGCGCCAGCAGCCCATATGACAGAGATACGCAGTATTTT.

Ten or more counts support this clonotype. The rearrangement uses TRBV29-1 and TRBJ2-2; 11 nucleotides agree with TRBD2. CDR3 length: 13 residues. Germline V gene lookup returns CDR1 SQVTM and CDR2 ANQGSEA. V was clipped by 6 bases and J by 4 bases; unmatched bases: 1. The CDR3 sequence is CSVGTSGTGELFF. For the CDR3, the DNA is TGCAGCGTCGGGACTAGCGGCACCGGGGAGCTGTTTTTT.

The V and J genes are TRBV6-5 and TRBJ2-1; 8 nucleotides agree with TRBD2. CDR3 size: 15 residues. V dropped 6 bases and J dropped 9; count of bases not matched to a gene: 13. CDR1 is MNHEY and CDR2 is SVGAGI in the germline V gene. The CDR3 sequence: CASSYAGGPYGEQFF. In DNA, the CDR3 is TGTGCCAGCAGCTATGCGGGGGGTCCTTATGGTGAGCAGTTCTTC.

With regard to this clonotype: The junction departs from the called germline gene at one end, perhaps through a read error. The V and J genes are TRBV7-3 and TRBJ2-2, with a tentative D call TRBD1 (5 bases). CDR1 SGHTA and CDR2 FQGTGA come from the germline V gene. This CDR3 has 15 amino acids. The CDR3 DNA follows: TGTGCCAGTAGCTTATTTCAGGGGAACACCGGGGAGCTGTTTTTT. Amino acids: CASSLFQGNTGELFF.

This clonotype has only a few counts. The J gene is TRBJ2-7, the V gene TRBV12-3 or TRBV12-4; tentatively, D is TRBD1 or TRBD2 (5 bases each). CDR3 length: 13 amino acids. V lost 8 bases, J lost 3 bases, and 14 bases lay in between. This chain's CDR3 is CASGTDPIYEQYF. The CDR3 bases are TGTGCCAGCGGGACGGACCCCATCTACGAGCAGTACTTC.

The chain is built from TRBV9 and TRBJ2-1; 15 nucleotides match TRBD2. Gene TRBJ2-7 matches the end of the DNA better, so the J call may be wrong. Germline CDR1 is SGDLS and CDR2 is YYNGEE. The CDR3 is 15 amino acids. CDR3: CASSPRTSGRDEQYF. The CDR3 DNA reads TGTGCCAGCAGCCCCCGGACTAGCGGGAGGGACGAGCAGTACTTC.

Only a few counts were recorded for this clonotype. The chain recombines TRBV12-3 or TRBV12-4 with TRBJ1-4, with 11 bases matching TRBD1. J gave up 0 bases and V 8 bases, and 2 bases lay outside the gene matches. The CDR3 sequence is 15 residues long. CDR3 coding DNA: TGTGCCAGCGGACAGGGGGCTGCAACTAATGAAAAACTGTTTTTT. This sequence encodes CASGQGAATNEKLFF.

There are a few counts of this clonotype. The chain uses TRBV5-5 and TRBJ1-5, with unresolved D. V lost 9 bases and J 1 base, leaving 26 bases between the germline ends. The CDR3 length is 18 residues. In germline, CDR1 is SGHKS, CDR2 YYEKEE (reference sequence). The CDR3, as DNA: TGTGCCATCCCCTCGGAGCGTCCTAGCGATCGAAGCAATCAGCCCCAGCATTTT. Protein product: CAIPSERPSDRSNQPQHF.

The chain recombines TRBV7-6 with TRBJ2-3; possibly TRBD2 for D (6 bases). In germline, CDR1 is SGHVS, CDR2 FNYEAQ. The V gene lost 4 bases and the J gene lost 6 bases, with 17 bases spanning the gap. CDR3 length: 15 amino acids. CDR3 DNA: TGTGCCAGCAGCTCCTATCCGGACCGGGGGGATACGCAGTATTTT. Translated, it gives CASSSYPDRGDTQYF.

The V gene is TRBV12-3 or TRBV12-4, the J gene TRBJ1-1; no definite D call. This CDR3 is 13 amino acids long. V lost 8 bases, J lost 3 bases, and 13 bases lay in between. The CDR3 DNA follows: TGTGCCAGCTGGACCGGCTGGGACACTGAAGCTTTCTTT. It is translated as CASWTGWDTEAFF.

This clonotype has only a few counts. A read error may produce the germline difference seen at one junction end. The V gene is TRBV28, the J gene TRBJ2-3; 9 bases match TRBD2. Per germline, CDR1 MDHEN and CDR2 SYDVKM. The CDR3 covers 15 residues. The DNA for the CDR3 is TGTGCCGGCAGTCTTGAGGTAGCGGGAGCAGATACGCAGTATTTT. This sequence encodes CAGSLEVAGADTQYF.

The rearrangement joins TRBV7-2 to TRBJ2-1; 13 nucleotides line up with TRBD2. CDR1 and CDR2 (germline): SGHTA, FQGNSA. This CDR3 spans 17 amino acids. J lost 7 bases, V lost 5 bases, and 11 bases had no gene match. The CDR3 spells CASSTRTSGGKTNEQFF. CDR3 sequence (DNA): TGTGCCAGCAGCACCCGGACTAGCGGGGGAAAAACGAATGAGCAGTTCTTC.

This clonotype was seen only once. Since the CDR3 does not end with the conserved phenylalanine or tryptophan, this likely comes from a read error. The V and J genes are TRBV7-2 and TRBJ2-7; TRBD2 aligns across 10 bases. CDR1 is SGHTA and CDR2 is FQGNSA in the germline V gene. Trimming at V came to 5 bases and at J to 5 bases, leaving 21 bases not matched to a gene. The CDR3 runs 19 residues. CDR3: CASSPPPSGSSNRGDEQYS. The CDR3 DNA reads TGTGCCAGCAGCCCGCCGCCTAGCGGGAGTTCAAATAGGGGTGACGAGCAGTACTCC.

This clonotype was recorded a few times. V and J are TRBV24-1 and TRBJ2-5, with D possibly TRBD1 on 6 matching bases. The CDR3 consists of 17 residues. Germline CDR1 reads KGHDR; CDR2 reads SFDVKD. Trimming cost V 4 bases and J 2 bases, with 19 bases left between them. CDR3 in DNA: TGTGCCACCAGTGACCTAACCCGCCCAGGGGTTCAAGAGACCCAGTACTTC. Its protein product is CATSDLTRPGVQETQYF.

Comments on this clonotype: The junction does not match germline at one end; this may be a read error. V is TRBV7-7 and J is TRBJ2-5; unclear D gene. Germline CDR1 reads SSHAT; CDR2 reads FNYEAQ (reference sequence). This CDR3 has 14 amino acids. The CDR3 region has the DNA TGTGCTAGCAGCTCCCCCGATGGAGAAGAGACCCAGTACTTC. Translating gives CASSSPDGEETQYF. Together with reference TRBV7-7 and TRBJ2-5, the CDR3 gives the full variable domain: GAGVSQSPRYKVTKRGQDVTLRCDPISSHATLYWYQQALGQGPEFLTYFNYEAQPDKSGLPSDRFSAERPEGSISTLTIQRTEQRDSAMYRCASSSPDGEETQYFGPGTRLLVL.